These 19 T cell receptor beta chains share one sample of origin, sequenced in a study of control samples from healthy donors and cancer patients (dated by TCRdb to the early 2020s). Library preparation was by the immunoSEQ multiplex PCR assay. TCRdb provides this immuneACCESS table in a form limited to in-frame rearrangements. Some clones are lacking; in checked studies, under half of them reflect an unresolved V gene, and why the rest are absent is not known. This sample has over 150,000 clones in its table, and approximately 90% of those were observed once. The ten largest make up just over 1.4% of the sample. Sequenced sample: blood. Receptor source: a man aged 30 to 39 in good health.

The chain combines TRBV3-1 (or the pseudogene TRBV3-2) with TRBJ2-7, with a weak D call TRBD1 (5 bases). This CDR3 has 14 residues. Germline values: CDR1 LGHDT, CDR2 YNNKEL (reference sequence). Trimming pared 0 bases from V and 6 bases from J, leaving 12 bases between. CDR3: CASSQESRVAEQYF. DNA for the CDR3: TGTGCCAGCAGCCAAGAAAGCAGGGTAGCCGAGCAGTACTTC.

V gene TRBV5-1 combines with J gene TRBJ1-2; 8 bases map to TRBD1. Germline trimming cut 4 bases from V and 0 bases from J; bases unmatched to any gene: 8. The CDR3 contains 16 residues. The V gene's germline CDR1 is SGHRS and CDR2 YFSETQ. The CDR3 reads CASSPWPGQANYGYTF. The CDR3, as DNA: TGCGCCAGCAGCCCCTGGCCGGGACAGGCTAACTATGGCTACACCTTC.

The rearrangement joins TRBV7-2 to TRBJ1-2; possible D gene TRBD1, 5 bases. The CDR3 runs to 13 residues. The germline V and J ends were trimmed by 0 bases and 10 bases, with 12 bases remaining between them. The germline V gene encodes CDR1 SGHTA and CDR2 FQGNSA. CDR3 in amino acids: CASSLAAGRNYTF. In DNA, the CDR3 is TGTGCCAGCAGCTTAGCGGCAGGGAGGAACTACACCTTC.

The chain uses TRBV11-2 and TRBJ2-2, with 9 bases fitting TRBD2. Germline-derived CDR1 and CDR2 are SGHAT and FQNNGV. The CDR3 contains 16 residues. J was trimmed by 6 bases and V by 4 bases; bases with no gene match: 9. The CDR3: CASSSLSGRTAGELFF. The CDR3 DNA is TGTGCCAGCAGCTCCCTTAGCGGGAGAACGGCCGGGGAGCTGTTTTTT.

The chain employs TRBV7-9 and TRBJ1-2, with 7 bases that match TRBD1. Germline loops: CDR1 SEHNR, CDR2 FQNEAQ (reference sequence). This CDR3 is 16 amino acids long. V lost 5 bases, J lost 2 bases, and 11 bases stayed unmatched. The CDR3: CASSHPQGKENYGYTF. The CDR3 DNA reads TGTGCCAGCAGCCACCCACAGGGGAAAGAAAACTATGGCTACACCTTC.

This rearrangement joins TRBV21-1 to TRBJ1-2. TRBV21-1 is classified as a pseudogene. This CDR3 is 14 amino acids long. The CDR3 protein is CASKTTGRTYGYTF. CDR3 DNA: TGTGCCAGCAAGACAACGGGACGGACCTATGGCTACACCTTC.

The V and J genes are TRBV21-1 and TRBJ2-1; the table names TRBD2, a call not compared with the DNA. TRBV21-1 is classified as a pseudogene. CDR3 length: 18 amino acids. This chain's CDR3 is CASSKGGVTVKGGNEQFF. The CDR3 nucleotides are TGTGCCAGCAGCAAAGGGGGGGTCACAGTTAAAGGTGGTAATGAGCAGTTCTTC.

This chain uses TRBV18 with TRBJ1-6; tentatively, D is TRBD1 (5 bases). This CDR3 is 14 amino acids long. The germline V gene has CDR1 KGHSH and CDR2 LQKENI. The V gene lost 6 bases and the J gene lost 10 bases, with 16 bases spanning the gap. The CDR3 loop reads CASSAGGDGSPLHF. The CDR3 DNA is TGTGCCAGCTCGGCGGGAGGGGACGGATCACCCCTCCACTTT.

This chain uses TRBV2 with TRBJ1-5, with a possible D match to TRBD1 (5 bases). Trimming shortened V by 7 bases and J by 6 bases, and 10 bases separated the two germline ends. CDR1 is SNHLY and CDR2 is FYNNEI in the germline V gene. The CDR3 totals 12 residues. CDR3 protein: CASNRGGQPQHF. In DNA form, the CDR3 reads TGTGCCAGCAATAGGGGCGGTCAGCCCCAGCATTTT.

The chain uses TRBV3-1 (or the pseudogene TRBV3-2) and TRBJ2-1; D remains ambiguous. V was trimmed by 4 bases and J by 5 bases, leaving 15 bases between them. Looked up from germline, CDR1 is LGHDT and CDR2 is YNNKEL (reference sequence). The CDR3 consists of 15 residues. In DNA, the CDR3 is TGTGCCAGCAGCCGAACCGGGCCTTTGAACAATGAGCAGTTCTTC. This gives the protein CASSRTGPLNNEQFF.

The gene calls are TRBV27 and TRBJ2-5; TRBD2 is a possible D gene (6 bases). There are 16 residues in the CDR3. Germline V lookup: CDR1 MNHEY, CDR2 SMNVEV (reference sequence). V was cut by 1 base and J by 2 bases, with 14 bases left in between. In DNA form, the CDR3 reads TGTGCCAGCAGTTTATTTGGTGATAGCGGTCAAGAGACCCAGTACTTC. Translating gives CASSLFGDSGQETQYF.

The V and J genes are TRBV5-1 and TRBJ2-7; the D is unclear. In germline, CDR1 is SGHRS, CDR2 YFSETQ. The CDR3 sequence is 14 residues long. Trimming left V 4 bases short and J 5 bases short, with 16 bases between. The CDR3 DNA reads as TGCGCCAGCAGCGCCACCGGCCCCCCGGACGAGCAGTACTTC. Translated, it gives CASSATGPPDEQYF.

The chain links TRBV2 to TRBJ1-5; D is ambiguous. Germline V gene data show CDR1 as SNHLY and CDR2 as FYNNEI. Trimming took 6 bases from V and 3 from J, leaving 12 bases between them. There are 14 residues in the CDR3. In DNA form, the CDR3 reads TGTGCCAGCAGGATTGGACTGATCAATCAGCCCCAGCATTTT. Translated: CASRIGLINQPQHF.

The V and J genes are TRBV10-2 and TRBJ2-2; possible D gene TRBD2, 6 bases. The CDR3 sequence is 16 residues long. In germline, CDR1 is WSHSY, CDR2 SAAADI. V dropped 6 bases and J dropped 6 bases, with 20 bases sitting between them. DNA of the CDR3: TGCGCCAGCAGCCGGGCGGGACTCGACATCGCCGGGGAGCTGTTTTTT. Its translation is CASSRAGLDIAGELFF.

The chain carries TRBV28 and TRBJ1-6, with 7 bases matching TRBD1. The CDR3 has 12 amino acids. CDR1 is MDHEN, CDR2 SYDVKM, per germline. J lost 7 bases, V lost 6 bases, and 0 bases had no gene match. CDR3 bases: TGTGCCAGCAGAGGGGGCAATTCACCCCTCCACTTT. This gives the protein CASRGGNSPLHF.

This clone was counted a single time. V and J are TRBV4-1 and TRBJ2-3; no clear D gene. V dropped 1 base and J dropped 4 bases, with 6 bases sitting between them. Per the germline V gene, CDR1 is MGHRA and CDR2 is YSYEKL. The CDR3 is 13 residues long. The chain's CDR3 is CASSQGGSDTQYF. The CDR3 region has the DNA TGCGCCAGCAGCCAAGGAGGTTCAGATACGCAGTATTTT.

V and J are TRBV30 and TRBJ1-1; 9 bases map to TRBD1. Germline trimming cut 4 bases from V and 5 bases from J; bases unmatched to any gene: 8. Germline CDR1 reads GTSNPN; CDR2 reads SVGIG (reference sequence). The CDR3 covers 14 residues. CDR3 residues: CAWKGQGRGTEAFF. The CDR3 DNA reads as TGTGCCTGGAAGGGACAGGGTAGGGGAACTGAAGCTTTCTTT.

This chain uses TRBV7-2 with TRBJ1-2; D may be TRBD1 (6 bases). The germline V gene encodes CDR1 SGHTA and CDR2 FQGNSA. This CDR3 has 16 amino acids. Trimming removed 8 bases from V and 1 base from J, with 20 bases in between. This CDR3 is CASLELRTVFNYGYTF. CDR3 sequence (DNA): TGTGCCAGCTTGGAACTCCGGACAGTTTTTAACTATGGCTACACCTTC.

The chain combines TRBV30 with TRBJ2-3, with D unclear. Germline values: CDR1 GTSNPN, CDR2 SVGIG (reference sequence). V lost 0 bases to trimming and J lost 0 bases, with 13 bases between them. This CDR3 spans 16 amino acids. The CDR3 loop is CAWSVLGSLSTDTQYF. The CDR3 DNA reads TGTGCCTGGAGTGTACTGGGCAGCTTGAGCACAGATACGCAGTATTTT.